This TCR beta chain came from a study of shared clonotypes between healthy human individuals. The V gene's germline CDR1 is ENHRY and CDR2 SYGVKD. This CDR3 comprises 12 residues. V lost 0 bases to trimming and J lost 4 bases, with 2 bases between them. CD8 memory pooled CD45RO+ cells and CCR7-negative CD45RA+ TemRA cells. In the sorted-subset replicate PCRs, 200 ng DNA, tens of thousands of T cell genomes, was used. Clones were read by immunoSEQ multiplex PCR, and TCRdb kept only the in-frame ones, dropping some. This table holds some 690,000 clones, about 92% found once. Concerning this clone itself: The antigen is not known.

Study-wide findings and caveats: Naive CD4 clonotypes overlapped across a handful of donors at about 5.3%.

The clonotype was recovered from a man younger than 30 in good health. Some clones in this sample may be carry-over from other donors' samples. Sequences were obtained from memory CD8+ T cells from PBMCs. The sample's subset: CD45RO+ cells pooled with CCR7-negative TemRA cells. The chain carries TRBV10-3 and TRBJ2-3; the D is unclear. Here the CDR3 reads CAISESADTQYF. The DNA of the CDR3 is TGTGCCATCAGTGAGTCTGCAGATACGCAGTATTTT.